This T cell receptor (beta chain) was observed in a study of shared clonotypes between healthy human individuals. Produced via immunoSEQ multiplex PCR; TCRdb's table is partial and in-frame only. This sample has around 2,000,000 clones; about 95% occur once, and the top ten carry approximately 1.2%. The naive CD8 subset, CD45RO-negative cells positively selected for CCR7, excluded terminally differentiated effector memory CD45RA+ cells. This CDR3 has 14 residues. CDR1 and CDR2 (germline): SGDLS, YYNGEE. Trimming removed 2 bases from V and 3 bases from J; junction bases left unmatched: 5. Study-level results: Measured sharing among donors was expected to vary with sequencing depth.

As for this clone: Its antigen is not identified. Other DNA sequences in the same sample also yield this CDR3.

Material for sequencing was naive CD8+ T cells sorted from blood. The origin of this receptor is a man aged 18 to 29 in good health. The chain combines TRBV9 with TRBJ2-7; 7 bases fit TRBD2. The CDR3 is CASSVLAGDYEQYF. In DNA, the CDR3 is TGTGCCAGCAGCGTGCTTGCGGGGGACTACGAGCAGTACTTC.